The T cell receptor (beta chain) under discussion was sequenced for a study of T cells in Graves' hyperthyroidism and ophthalmopathy. Regarding this clonotype: The antigen remains undetermined. The junction departs from germline at one end; a sequencing error may be responsible.

The CDR3 spans 12 residues. Germline CDR1 is SGHAT and CDR2 is FQNNGV. The CDR3 regions of TCR beta were amplified from RNA transcripts. The study used the HTBI primer set for a first-round RT-PCR of the TCR CDR3. TCRdb redid the calling of the multiplex PCR reads with MiXCR, one entry per CDR3 protein. Of some 500,000 distinct CDR3 sequences in the sample, roughly 24% were seen once. Study conclusions and caveats: Most expanded thyroid clonotypes above 0.001 also appeared in blood. Model output signaled ophthalmopathy a median approximately 6 months ahead of onset.

The source of this sequence is a woman aged 25 to 39 with Graves' ophthalmopathy. Sequenced material: blood. V gene TRBV11-2 combines with J gene TRBJ2-7; D is unclear. The CDR3 loop reads CASSPTSHEQYF. In DNA form, the CDR3 reads TGTGCCAGCAGCCCGACCTCCCACGAGCAGTACTTC. Variable domain in full (rest from reference TRBV11-2 and TRBJ2-7): EAGVAQSPRYKIIEKRQSVAFWCNPISGHATLYWYQQILGQGPKLLIQFQNNGVVDDSQLPKDRFSAERLKGVDSTLKIQPAKLEDSAVYLCASSPTSHEQYFGPGTRLTVT.